Below, 5 T cell receptor beta chains from the same sample are listed, as sequenced in a study of human T cells and chemical hapten exposure. Noted time point: pre-sensitization, week 0. The treatment was: therapeutic diphenylcyclopropenone sensitization with weekly scalp DPC. TCRdb recomputed calls from the RACE reads with MiXCR, one row per CDR3 protein. This table has some 200,000 distinct CDR3 sequences, 30% appearing once. This material consisted of whole blood, taken in connection with sensitization to the hapten diphenylcyclopropenone (DPC). The receptors derive from a woman aged 30 to 39 with alopecia areata. Some clones in this sample may be carry-over from other donors' samples.

This clonotype has a count of ten or more. J is TRBJ2-2 and V is TRBV6-2 or TRBV6-3; D may be TRBD1 (5 bases). Germline V gene sequence: CDR1 MNHEY, CDR2 SVGEGT. The V gene lost 11 bases and the J gene lost 6 bases, with 10 bases spanning the gap. The CDR3 consists of 11 residues. In DNA form, the CDR3 reads TGTGCCGCTGGGGCGTCCGGGGAGCTGTTTTTT. Translated: CAAGASGELFF.

This clonotype has only a few counts. The chain links TRBV6-5 to TRBJ1-1; D is uncertain. The V end was cut by 1 base, the J end by 3 bases, with 9 bases between. The CDR3 totals 14 residues. Germline loops: CDR1 MNHEY, CDR2 SVGAGI. The DNA for the CDR3 is TGTGCCAGCAGTTACTTTGGTCGGGACACTGAAGCTTTCTTT. Its translation: CASSYFGRDTEAFF.

This chain connects TRBV5-1 to TRBJ2-1, with D perhaps matching TRBD1 or TRBD2 (6 bases each). CDR3 length: 16 amino acids. In germline, CDR1 is SGHRS, CDR2 YFSETQ. Trimming shortened V by 1 base and J by 6 bases, and 17 bases separated the two germline ends. CDR3 loop: CASSLRAGEALNEQFF. The CDR3 DNA sequence: TGCGCCAGCAGCTTGAGGGCAGGGGAGGCCCTCAATGAGCAGTTCTTC.

The V call is TRBV28, the J call TRBJ2-7; unclear D gene. V was trimmed by 7 bases and J by 3 bases, leaving 10 bases between them. This CDR3 contains 12 residues. In germline, CDR1 is MDHEN, CDR2 SYDVKM. CDR3 in DNA: TGTGCCAGCACCCAAGCCGGCTACGAGCAGTACTTC. It codes for CASTQAGYEQYF.

This CDR3 reads CASSALTGAGELFF. CDR3 nucleotides: TGTGCCAGCAGCGCCCTTACAGGGGCCGGGGAGCTGTTTTTT. The chain combines TRBV9 with TRBJ2-2; TRBD1 matches at 7 bases. With 3 bases clipped from V and 6 bases from J, the junction kept 5 bases outside the gene matches. In germline, CDR1 is SGDLS, CDR2 YYNGEE. The CDR3 covers 14 residues.